The following is a T cell receptor (beta chain) sequence with its context. Per the study methods: Cell counts per sample came from amplifying reference gene primers. Method: immunoSEQ multiplex PCR; TCRdb's copy keeps in-frame clones and lacks some. D and trimming come from the DNA, and the V and J calls and clone size come from that table. Here the sample spans 400,000 to 500,000 clones, 70% to 90% being singletons. Allocation to cohorts depended on clinical history reported by the participants. This specimen belongs to a study of blood T cell repertoires in COVID-19. Whole-study context: Acute and convalescent COVID-19 specimens originated in the United States, Italy and Spain.

Material: PBMCs or T cells enriched from blood (not recorded which). The TCR originated in a woman in her thirties or forties who had recovered from COVID-19.

The CDR3 DNA reads TGTGCCAGCATGATCGACAGGGGGCGAAATGAGCAGTTCTTC. Translating gives CASMIDRGRNEQFF. The rearrangement links TRBV7-2 to TRBJ2-1; TRBD1 matches at 10 bases. The CDR3 covers 14 residues. Germline trimming cut 7 bases from V and 7 bases from J; bases unmatched to any gene: 7. Germline V CDR1 and CDR2: SGHTA, FQGNSA.